The 23 T cell receptor beta chains given below trace back to one sample, sequenced in a study of spatial heterogeneity in lung cancer. General observations from the study: Higher tumor mutation counts went along with higher counts of expanded intratumoral alpha and beta TCRs.

Specified time point: sample taken at primary tumor resection. Antigens of these TCRs are unknown. Via MiXCR, TCRdb re-called the 5' RACE reads, giving one row per CDR3 protein. Counted here are over 15,000 distinct CDR3 sequences, roughly 5.7% occurring once; the ten biggest clones make up under 13%. The sequencing used lung tumor tissue, collected at surgery. The receptors stem from a female donor with early-stage non-small cell lung cancer.

The sample holds many counts of this clonotype. The library was built for alpha chains, so this beta chain is an off-target read and its size means little. The CDR3 sequence is CATQTGVSSYEQYF. For the CDR3, the DNA is TGCGCCACCCAGACAGGGGTAAGCTCCTACGAGCAGTACTTC. The chain couples TRBV10-2 to TRBJ2-7, with TRBD1 matching over 8 bases. CDR3 length: 14 amino acids. CDR1 is WSHSY and CDR2 is SAAADI in the germline V gene. Trimming cost V 10 bases and J 0 bases; bases outside gene matches: 8.

This clonotype was picked up many times. The library was prepared for alpha chains; this beta chain is a stray read, so its frequency means little. V is TRBV9 and J is TRBJ1-4; 7 bases match TRBD1. The CDR3 is 16 residues long. Germline CDR1 is SGDLS and CDR2 is YYNGEE. J lost 5 bases, V lost 1 base, and 8 bases had no gene match. In DNA form, the CDR3 reads TGTGCCAGCAGCGTATACACAGGGGCCAAAAATGAAAAACTGTTTTTT. This sequence encodes CASSVYTGAKNEKLFF.

This clonotype was picked up many times. This beta chain is an off-target read within a library intended for alpha chains, so its frequency means little. The chain recombines TRBV2 with TRBJ2-1; D uncertain. There are 12 residues in the CDR3. In germline, CDR1 is SNHLY, CDR2 FYNNEI. Trimming shortened V by 6 bases and J by 12 bases, and 15 bases separated the two germline ends. The CDR3 region is CASSPDHSGQFF. DNA for the CDR3: TGTGCCAGCAGCCCTGACCACTCTGGGCAGTTCTTC. The complete variable domain, with remaining parts taken from reference TRBV2 and TRBJ2-1, reads EPEVTQTPSHQVTQMGQEVILRCVPISNHLYFYWYRQILGQKVEFLVSFYNNEISEKSEIFDDQFSVERPDGSNFTLKIRSTKLEDSAMYFCASSPDHSGQFFGPGTRLTVL.

By share, this clonotype counts as medium-sized. With the library built for alpha chains, this beta chain is off target and its frequency is not meaningful. The chain links TRBV9 to TRBJ1-5, with D possibly being TRBD1 (5 bases). Germline loops: CDR1 SGDLS, CDR2 YYNGEE. The CDR3 spans 14 residues. V dropped 0 bases and J dropped 6 bases, with 10 bases sitting between them. As DNA, the CDR3 is TGTGCCAGCAGCGTAGACGGGGCGGGTCAGCCCCAGCATTTT. This translates into CASSVDGAGQPQHF.

Regarding this clonotype: As an off-target read in a library built for alpha chains, this beta chain has a frequency of little significance. This chain joins TRBV15 and TRBJ1-1; a possible D gene is TRBD1 (6 bases). The CDR3 has 16 residues. Trimming cost V 0 bases and J 4 bases, with 15 bases left between them. Germline V CDR1 and CDR2: LNHNV, YYDKDF (reference sequence). This CDR3 is CATSRDPLGGLTEAFF. Here the CDR3 DNA reads TGTGCCACCAGCAGAGATCCTTTGGGGGGCCTCACTGAAGCTTTCTTT.

About this clonotype: Little can be read into the size of this beta chain, an off-target read in a library designed for alpha chains. The rearrangement joins TRBV2 to TRBJ2-1, with 13 bases aligning to TRBD2. Germline assignment: CDR1 SNHLY and CDR2 FYNNEI. J lost 10 bases, V lost 0 bases, and 9 bases had no gene match. The CDR3 has 17 residues. In nucleotides, the CDR3 is TGTGCCAGCAGTGAAGCGCTTCGGACTAGCGGGAGTGGGGAGCAGTTCTTC. Amino acid sequence: CASSEALRTSGSGEQFF.

This clonotype was seen repeatedly, ten times or more. This beta chain came through as a stray read in a library set up for alpha chains, and its size says little. The chain joins TRBV2 to TRBJ2-1, with 13 bases aligning to TRBD2. The germline gives CDR1 SNHLY, CDR2 FYNNEI. The V segment lost 6 bases and the J segment 9 bases; nucleotides outside the gene matches: 5. The CDR3 runs to 14 residues. CDR3 sequence reads: CASRRLAGGGEQFF. DNA of the CDR3: TGTGCCAGCAGAAGACTAGCGGGAGGCGGTGAGCAGTTCTTC.

This clonotype was detected ten times or more. This beta chain is an unintended read in a library built for alpha chains; its size means little. The V and J genes are TRBV19 and TRBJ2-6; D is perhaps TRBD1 (6 bases). The CDR3 sequence is 18 residues long. CDR1 and CDR2 (germline): LNHDA, SQIVND (reference sequence). V was pared by 3 bases and J by 0 bases, with 15 bases between. The CDR3 sequence is CASSIEWTARSGANVLTF. In DNA form, the CDR3 reads TGTGCCAGTAGTATTGAGTGGACAGCCCGCTCTGGGGCCAACGTCCTGACTTTC.

Comments on this clonotype: The size of this beta chain means little, since it is a stray read in a library made for alpha chains. CDR3 loop: CASSENYGYTF. For the CDR3, the DNA is TGTGCCAGCAGTGAGAACTATGGCTACACCTTC. V usage is TRBV6-2 or TRBV6-3 and J usage is TRBJ1-2; D remains unclear. V was clipped by 5 bases and J by 2 bases, with 3 bases between them. CDR3 size: 11 residues. From germline, CDR1 is MNHEY and CDR2 SVGEGT.

In its sample, this clonotype was seen many times. This beta chain is an unintended read in a library built for alpha chains; its size means little. This sequence joins TRBV20-1 and TRBJ2-7; 10 bases agree with TRBD1. CDR3 length equals 11 residues. V was clipped by 5 bases and J by 5 bases; unmatched bases: 0. Germline V gene lookup returns CDR1 DFQATT and CDR2 SNEGSKA (reference sequence). This CDR3 reads CSAGQGDEQYF. DNA for the CDR3: TGCAGTGCTGGACAGGGGGACGAGCAGTACTTC.

The count of this clonotype is one. This beta chain is an off-target read within a library intended for alpha chains, so its frequency means little. This sequence joins TRBV5-1 and TRBJ2-1; 8 bases align to TRBD2. Germline CDR1 is SGHRS and CDR2 is YFSETQ. After removal of 4 bases from V and 0 bases from J, the junction contained 6 bases not matched to a gene. The CDR3 contains 16 residues. In nucleotides, the CDR3 is TGCGCCAGCAGCCCGGATCTAGCGGGCTCCTACAATGAGCAGTTCTTC. Its translation is CASSPDLAGSYNEQFF.

This clonotype came up many times. This beta chain came through as a stray read in a library set up for alpha chains, and its size says little. This rearrangement joins TRBV12-5 to TRBJ2-3; D uncertain. The CDR3 has 11 residues. Per the germline V gene, CDR1 is LGHNT and CDR2 is FRNRAP. Trimming stripped 7 bases from V and 4 bases from J, with 6 bases between. In DNA form, the CDR3 reads TGTGCTAGTGCTAAGGCAGATACGCAGTATTTT. Translated, it gives CASAKADTQYF.

In its sample, this clonotype was seen many times. The library was built for alpha chains, so this beta chain is an off-target read and its size means little. This chain joins TRBV7-8 and TRBJ1-4; D is uncertain. V shed 7 bases and J shed 4 bases, with 10 bases lying between them. CDR3 length: 13 amino acids. Looked up from germline, CDR1 is SGHVS and CDR2 is FQNEAQ. The chain's CDR3 is CASKDWGNEKLFF. In DNA, the CDR3 is TGTGCCAGCAAAGACTGGGGTAATGAAAAACTGTTTTTT.

A remark on this clonotype: This beta chain is an unintended read in a library built for alpha chains; its size means little. The genes are TRBV20-1 and TRBJ2-7, with 11 bases aligning to TRBD2. V shed 4 bases, J shed 4 bases, and the junction held 9 bases outside the gene matches. The CDR3 is 15 residues long. From germline, CDR1 is DFQATT and CDR2 SNEGSKA (reference sequence). CDR3 amino acids: CSATSGLAGSYEQYF. CDR3 sequence (DNA): TGCAGTGCTACGTCCGGACTAGCGGGCTCTTACGAGCAGTACTTC.

This clonotype came up many times. The size of this beta chain means little, since it is a stray read in a library made for alpha chains. The chain links TRBV9 to TRBJ2-1, with 7 bases aligning to TRBD2. The CDR3 totals 16 residues. The germline V gene encodes CDR1 SGDLS and CDR2 YYNGEE. The J segment lost 8 bases and the V segment lost 0 bases, leaving 11 bases of the junction unmatched. CDR3 sequence: CASSVGLAVGSDEQFF. The CDR3 DNA sequence: TGTGCCAGCAGCGTAGGTCTAGCGGTGGGTTCCGATGAGCAGTTCTTC.

This clonotype was seen repeatedly, ten times or more. This beta chain lies outside the target of a library built for alpha chains; its clone size means little. This chain uses TRBV2 with TRBJ2-4, with D unresolved. Looked up from germline, CDR1 is SNHLY and CDR2 is FYNNEI. This CDR3 is built from 11 residues. V lost 4 bases to trimming and J lost 4 bases, with 2 bases between them. CDR3: CASSVKNIQYF. The CDR3 region has the DNA TGTGCCAGCAGTGTTAAAAACATTCAGTACTTC.

Ten or more counts support this clonotype. Found in a library prepared for alpha chains, this beta chain is an off-target read, and its abundance has little meaning. This chain uses TRBV7-2 with TRBJ2-1; D possibly corresponds to TRBD2 (5 bases). CDR1 and CDR2 from the germline V gene are SGHTA and FQGNSA. The CDR3 consists of 13 residues. The V end was cut by 3 bases, the J end by 8 bases, with 11 bases between. The CDR3 region is CASSFPGIDEQFF. CDR3 coding DNA: TGTGCCAGCAGCTTTCCCGGGATCGATGAGCAGTTCTTC.

At least ten counts were recorded for this clonotype. Little can be read into the size of this beta chain, an off-target read in a library designed for alpha chains. The chain joins TRBV4-1 to TRBJ2-7; TRBD1 or TRBD2 may be the D gene (5 bases each). Trimming shortened V by 0 bases and J by 4 bases, and 16 bases separated the two germline ends. The CDR3 runs 16 residues. The germline gives CDR1 MGHRA, CDR2 YSYEKL. Here the CDR3 DNA reads TGCGCCAGCAGCCAAGATAGCCGGGGACGCCTTTACGAGCAGTACTTC. Protein product: CASSQDSRGRLYEQYF.

This clonotype has just a few counts. This beta chain was picked up by a library intended for alpha chains and is off target, so its count carries little meaning. The V and J genes are TRBV12-3 or TRBV12-4 and TRBJ2-7, with D perhaps matching TRBD1 (6 bases). CDR3 length: 14 residues. V shed 7 bases and J shed 0 bases, with 13 bases lying between them. The CDR3 coding sequence is TGTGCCAGCACCATTAGGGGACACTCCTACGAGCAGTACTTC. Amino acids: CASTIRGHSYEQYF.

This clonotype has ten or more counts. As an off-target read in a library built for alpha chains, this beta chain has a frequency of little significance. The genes are TRBV3-1 and TRBJ2-4; D remains unclear. The CDR3 consists of 11 residues. V was clipped by 4 bases and J by 9 bases, with 7 bases between them. The germline V gene has CDR1 LGHDT and CDR2 YNNKEL (reference sequence). CDR3 sequence reads: CASSLSGIQYF. The CDR3, as DNA: TGTGCCAGCAGCCTGTCTGGCATTCAGTACTTC. Together with reference TRBV3-1 and TRBJ2-4, the CDR3 gives the full variable domain: DTAVSQTPKYLVTQMGNDKSIKCEQNLGHDTMYWYKQDSKKFLKIMFSYNNKELIINETVPNRFSPKSPDKAHLNLHINSLELGDSAVYFCASSLSGIQYFGAGTRLSVL.

This clonotype was observed at least ten times. In a library made to pick up alpha chains, this beta chain is a stray read with a size that means little. The genes are TRBV10-3 and TRBJ2-1; 8 nucleotides match TRBD2. The CDR3 totals 14 residues. The junction had 6 bases not matched to a gene; V was cut back by 7 bases and J by 4 bases. Germline assignment: CDR1 ENHRY and CDR2 SYGVKD. This CDR3 is CAIKDTSGYNEQFF. DNA for the CDR3: TGTGCCATCAAAGACACTAGCGGATACAATGAGCAGTTCTTC.

Ten or more counts support this clonotype. As an off-target read in a library built for alpha chains, this beta chain has a frequency of little significance. The rearrangement links TRBV5-1 to TRBJ2-7; D possibly corresponds to TRBD2 (5 bases). Trimming cost V 3 bases and J 3 bases, with 16 bases left between them. From germline, CDR1 is SGHRS and CDR2 YFSETQ. The CDR3 is 15 amino acids. The CDR3 spells CASSSEGISNYEQYF. The CDR3 DNA is TGCGCCAGCAGCTCTGAGGGAATCTCTAACTACGAGCAGTACTTC.

This clonotype was seen ten or more times. This beta chain slipped into a library made for alpha chains as a stray read, so its size is not meaningful. The chain is built from TRBV29-1 and TRBJ2-5, with 8 bases matching TRBD2. The CDR3 contains 16 residues. The germline gives CDR1 SQVTM, CDR2 ANQGSEA. With 4 bases clipped from V and 5 bases from J, the junction kept 15 bases outside the gene matches. In nucleotides, the CDR3 is TGCAGCGTTGCGGGACTAGTCGGCGGGGTTCCGGAGACCCAGTACTTC. The encoded protein is CSVAGLVGGVPETQYF.